This T cell receptor (beta chain) was profiled in a study of T cell responses to AZD1222 COVID-19 vaccine. Assay: immunoSEQ multiplex PCR; the TCRdb copy retains only in-frame clones and omits some. The sample holds tens of thousands of clones; more than 70% are singletons and the top ten take about 20%. This clone was recorded only once. What it binds is unknown. Findings of the study overall: Spike was spanned by vaccine-associated CD4 TCRs, which were dominant at 160-218 and 743-854. Reports indicate that nearly half of spike-specific TCRs are directed at unmutated variant regions. Seropositive AZD1222 recipients at baseline numbered only five or six.

This clonotype was sampled from an adult in good health. The specimen was peripheral blood, collected on day 0 of MenACWY control vaccination.

Here the CDR3 DNA reads TGTGCCAGTAGTTTCGGGACAGGGGCGTACGAGCAGTACTTC. Translation: CASSFGTGAYEQYF. V usage is TRBV19 and J usage is TRBJ2-7; 10 bases are shared with TRBD1. CDR1 and CDR2 from the germline V gene are LNHDA and SQIVND (reference sequence). This CDR3 has 14 residues. V gave up 5 bases and J gave up 4 bases; unmatched junction bases: 5.